The sample holds a few counts of the clone carrying this T cell receptor beta chain. Germline CDR1 SGHRS, CDR2 YFSETQ. Trimming removed 0 bases at V and 8 bases at J, with 11 bases between. The CDR3 is 13 amino acids. This sample stems from a study of T-cell memory formation after mild COVID-19. In TCRdb, the 5' RACE reads were re-called with MiXCR into one record per CDR3 protein. The repertoire consists of a few hundred thousand distinct CDR3 sequences, with approximately 24% occurring once and the leading ten covering roughly 8.7%. Specimen: PBMCs or a T cell subset sorted from them (not recorded which). The rearrangement uses TRBV5-1 and TRBJ1-1; perhaps TRBD1 as D (5 bases). The sequence was obtained from an adult woman who had mild COVID-19 (a few samples of this study predate the infection). Cell type and time point are not known. The chain's CDR3 is CASSLGGVVEAFF. CDR3 sequence (DNA): TGCGCCAGCAGCTTGGGGGGGGTGGTCGAAGCTTTCTTT.